This TCR beta chain is from a study of cytomegalovirus exposure and HLA in healthy donors. Vbeta (60) and Jbeta (13) primers were used in the PCR. This table comes from immunoSEQ multiplex PCR, and its TCRdb copy is limited to in-frame clones, with some not included. Here the sample spans roughly 150,000 clones, approximately 79% being singletons. With respect to this clone: Its antigen is unknown.

The study, taken as a whole, reports: Roughly uniform sequencing depth across donors was assumed, possibly incorrectly.

Material for sequencing was PBMCs. The receptor was derived from a man between 35 and 55 years old in good health and CMV-seropositive.

CDR3 nucleotide sequence: TGTGCCAGCAGCTTGGACAGGGGGACTGAAGCTTTCTTT. Translating gives CASSLDRGTEAFF. The V and J genes are TRBV5-5 and TRBJ1-1, with TRBD1 identical over 8 bases. Germline V gene sequence: CDR1 SGHKS, CDR2 YYEKEE (reference sequence). The ends lost 0 bases at V and 5 bases at J; junction bases unmatched: 0. This CDR3 region has 13 residues.